This TCR beta chain is drawn from a study of response to subunit inactivated influenza vaccine. The study's findings and limits: The authors proposed limited new T cell recruitment per seasonal influenza vaccination.

TCRdb processed the RT-PCR reads anew with MiXCR; each CDR3 protein has one entry. The table has about 830,000 distinct CDR3 sequences, around a sixth seen once. Germline V gene lookup returns CDR1 SGHRS and CDR2 YFSETQ. This CDR3 spans 13 amino acids. V was shortened by 2 bases and J by 4 bases, with 8 bases between the two germline ends. A word on this clonotype: Its antigen is unknown.

The rearrangement links TRBV5-1 to TRBJ2-3, with no clear D. The receptor comes from a man in his forties or fifties who received an inactivated influenza vaccine. The material was PBMCs from blood, obtained approximately 5 days after vaccination. The CDR3 DNA is TGCGCCAGCAGCTTCACTGCGGCAGATACGCAGTATTTT. This translates into CASSFTAADTQYF.